These 10 T cell receptor beta chains came from one sample sequenced in a study of T cells in Graves' hyperthyroidism and ophthalmopathy. From RNA transcripts, TCR beta CDR3 regions were amplified. A set of HTBI primers served as the primers for a first-round RT-PCR of the TCR CDR3. TCRdb used MiXCR to reprocess the multiplex PCR reads, holding one entry per CDR3 protein. The sample holds hundreds of thousands of distinct CDR3 sequences; 45% are singletons and the top ten take approximately 6.8%. The material sequenced was peripheral blood or thyroid tissue (not recorded which). The receptor source for this set is an adult man with Graves' disease, either hyperthyroidism or ophthalmopathy (not recorded which).

CDR3 nucleotides: TGTGCCAGCGTTGACGACAGGGGGGAAGAGACCCAGTACTTC. Protein sequence: CASVDDRGEETQYF. This rearrangement joins TRBV25-1 to TRBJ2-5; TRBD1 agrees at 9 bases. V lost 8 bases, J lost 3 bases, and 7 bases stayed unmatched. Germline assignment: CDR1 MGHDK and CDR2 SYGVNS. This CDR3 has 14 residues.

The chain carries TRBV6-5 and TRBJ1-6; TRBD1 aligns across 7 bases. The V and J ends lost 5 bases and 7 bases, in that order; junction bases with no gene match: 8. Germline values: CDR1 MNHEY, CDR2 SVGAGI. CDR3 size: 15 residues. CDR3 nucleotide sequence: TGTGCCAGCAGTCAGACAGGGACCAACAATTCACCCCTCCACTTT. Translated, it gives CASSQTGTNNSPLHF.

The chain combines TRBV10-3 with TRBJ1-2; unclear D gene. The germline CDR1 and CDR2 sequences are ENHRY and SYGVKD. This CDR3 contains 16 residues. Trimming took off 6 bases at V and 3 bases at J, with 20 bases between the two ends. The CDR3 nucleotides are TGTGCCATCAGGTCCGTTGGGCTTGACAAGGACTATGGCTACACCTTC. This codes for CAIRSVGLDKDYGYTF.

Concerning this clonotype: Sequence at one end of the junction differs from germline and may be a read error. This chain joins TRBV7-8 and TRBJ1-6; D gene unclear. The CDR3 is made up of 17 amino acids. Germline V gene data show CDR1 as SGHVS and CDR2 as FQNEAQ. CDR3 sequence (DNA): TGTGCCAGCAGCGTAGCAGATACCGGCTCCTATAATTCACCCCTCCACTTT. It is translated as CASSVADTGSYNSPLHF. The complete variable domain, with remaining parts taken from reference TRBV7-8 and TRBJ1-6, reads GAGVSQSPRYKVAKRGQDVALRCDPISGHVSLFWYQQALGQGPEFLTYFQNEAQLDKSGLPSDRFFAERPEGSVSTLKIQRTQQEDSAVYLCASSVADTGSYNSPLHFGNGTRLTVT.

Regarding this clonotype: The CDR3 carries no conserved terminal phenylalanine or tryptophan, so it likely arises from a read error. It is unclear where the CDR3 begins or ends on the DNA, so no DNA is shown, and the CDR3 is as TCRdb lists it. The V gene is TRBV6-1, the J gene TRBJ1-6. The CDR3 length is 8 residues, termini included. The germline CDR1 and CDR2 sequences are MNHNS and SASEGT. This CDR3 is CASSDDAA.

This clonotype was found many times. The rearrangement joins TRBV7-3 to TRBJ2-5; D gene ambiguous. CDR3 size: 13 residues. CDR1 is SGHTA and CDR2 is FQGTGA in the germline V gene. The V and J ends lost 1 base and 2 bases respectively, with 5 bases between them. This CDR3 reads CASSLRAQETQYF. The CDR3 bases are TGTGCCAGCAGCTTAAGGGCACAAGAGACCCAGTACTTC.

This chain connects TRBV7-3 to TRBJ1-1; D ambiguous. V was trimmed by 2 bases and J by 1 base, leaving 14 bases between them. The CDR3 consists of 16 residues. The V gene's germline CDR1 is SGHTA and CDR2 FQGTGA. The CDR3 region is CASSLLGRIPNTEAFF. DNA for the CDR3: TGTGCCAGCAGCTTATTAGGAAGGATCCCGAACACTGAAGCTTTCTTT.

In this sample, this clonotype turned up many times. The chain carries TRBV24-1 and TRBJ1-5; a possible D gene is TRBD1 (6 bases). The V and J ends lost 2 bases and 1 base respectively, with 14 bases between them. The CDR3 runs 17 residues. The V gene's germline CDR1 is KGHDR and CDR2 SFDVKD. The CDR3 loop reads CATSDWKGGGSNQPQHF. The DNA of the CDR3 is TGTGCCACCAGTGATTGGAAAGGGGGAGGGAGCAATCAGCCCCAGCATTTT.

This chain links TRBV20-1 with TRBJ1-3; D ambiguous. V lost 3 bases and J 0 bases, leaving 12 bases between the germline ends. The germline V gene has CDR1 DFQATT and CDR2 SNEGSKA (reference sequence). CDR3 length: 15 residues. Here the CDR3 DNA reads TGCAGTGCTAGTCGGAGGACCAACTCTGGAAACACCATATATTTT. Residues: CSASRRTNSGNTIYF.

This clonotype was found a few times. The J gene is TRBJ1-4, the V gene TRBV19; 11 bases agree with TRBD1. The CDR3 contains 15 residues. The ends lost 8 bases at V and 8 bases at J; junction bases unmatched: 10. Germline V gene lookup returns CDR1 LNHDA and CDR2 SQIVND (reference sequence). The CDR3 DNA reads as TGTGCCAGTCAGGACAGGGGGCGCTCGGTGGAAAAACTGTTTTTT. Protein: CASQDRGRSVEKLFF.